A single sample gave rise to the 6 T cell receptor beta chains below, sequenced in a study of T cell repertoires in cytomegalovirus infection. No cognate antigen is known for these TCRs. TCRdb passed the reads through MiXCR, listing each CDR3 protein once. The sample consists of hundreds of thousands of distinct CDR3 sequences, approximately 40% of them appearing once. Specimen: cultured PBMCs, collected from culture after CMV antigen stimulation. The receptors were sampled from a human donor in good health (CMV status not recorded). Some clones in this sample may be carry-over from other donors' samples.

The table lists this clonotype with a few counts. V and J are TRBV10-3 and TRBJ2-5; 7 nucleotides match TRBD2. Per germline, CDR1 ENHRY and CDR2 SYGVKD. The CDR3 contains 16 residues. J gave up 5 bases and V 3 bases, and 12 bases lay outside the gene matches. The CDR3 here is CAISDPGLVVGETQYF. The CDR3 DNA reads TGTGCCATCAGTGACCCCGGACTAGTGGTGGGTGAGACCCAGTACTTC.

This clonotype was seen ten or more times. This chain links TRBV7-2 with TRBJ1-2; possibly TRBD1 for D (6 bases). The germline CDR1 and CDR2 sequences are SGHTA and FQGNSA. This CDR3 contains 16 residues. V dropped 2 bases and J dropped 4 bases, with 17 bases sitting between them. In DNA, the CDR3 is TGTGCCAGCAGCTTACGCCTCGTTGGCAGGGGCTATGGCTACACCTTC. Protein: CASSLRLVGRGYGYTF.

The V gene is TRBV18, the J gene TRBJ1-1; a possible D gene is TRBD1 (5 bases). The ends were cut back, 2 bases at V and 4 bases at J, with 11 bases in the middle. The CDR3 extends over 14 amino acids. From germline, CDR1 is KGHSH and CDR2 LQKENI. CDR3 in amino acids: CASSPGQGSTEAFF. The DNA for the CDR3 is TGTGCCAGCTCACCAGGCCAGGGAAGCACTGAAGCTTTCTTT.

The V and J genes are TRBV18 and TRBJ2-3; 11 nucleotides agree with TRBD2. The CDR3 consists of 17 residues. V shed 2 bases, J shed 2 bases, and the junction held 6 bases outside the gene matches. Germline CDR1 and CDR2: KGHSH and LQKENI. CDR3 protein: CASSPVTSGSLTDTQYF. Written as DNA, the CDR3 is TGTGCCAGCTCACCAGTCACTAGCGGGAGCCTCACAGATACGCAGTATTTT.

In this sample, this clonotype turned up a few times. The chain carries TRBV7-9 and TRBJ1-6, with a weak D call TRBD1 (5 bases). Trimming left V 4 bases short and J 0 bases short, with 13 bases between. Germline CDR1 SEHNR, CDR2 FQNEAQ (reference sequence). The CDR3 is 17 amino acids. This CDR3 is CASSSTGVGSYNSPLHF. DNA of the CDR3: TGTGCCAGCAGCTCCACGGGGGTGGGCTCCTATAATTCACCCCTCCACTTT.

The rearrangement links TRBV12-3 or TRBV12-4 to TRBJ1-5; maybe TRBD1 (5 bases). V lost 2 bases and J 0 bases, leaving 8 bases between the germline ends. The CDR3 is 15 residues long. The CDR3 DNA reads TGTGCCAGCAGTTTAAGGGGATTTAGCAATCAGCCCCAGCATTTT. This codes for CASSLRGFSNQPQHF.